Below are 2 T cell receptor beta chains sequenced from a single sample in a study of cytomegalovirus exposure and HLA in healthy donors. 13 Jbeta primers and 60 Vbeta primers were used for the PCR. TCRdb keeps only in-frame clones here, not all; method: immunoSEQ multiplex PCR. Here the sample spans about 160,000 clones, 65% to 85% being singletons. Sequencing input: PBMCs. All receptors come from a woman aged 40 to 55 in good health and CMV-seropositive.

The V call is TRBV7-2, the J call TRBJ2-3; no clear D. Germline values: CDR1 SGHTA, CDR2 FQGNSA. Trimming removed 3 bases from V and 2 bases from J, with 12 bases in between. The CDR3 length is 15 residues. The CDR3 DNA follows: TGTGCCAGCAGCTTCGTCGGGTGGCACACAGATACGCAGTATTTT. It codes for CASSFVGWHTDTQYF. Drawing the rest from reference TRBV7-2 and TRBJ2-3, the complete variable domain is GAGVSQSPSNKVTEKGKDVELRCDPISGHTALYWYRQSLGQGLEFLIYFQGNSAPDKSGLPSDRFSAERTGGSVSTLTIQRTQQEDSAVYLCASSFVGWHTDTQYFGPGTRLTVL.

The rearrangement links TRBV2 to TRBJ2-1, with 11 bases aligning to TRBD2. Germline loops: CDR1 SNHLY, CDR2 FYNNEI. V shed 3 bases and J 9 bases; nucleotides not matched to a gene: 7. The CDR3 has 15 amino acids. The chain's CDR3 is CASSDSSGGVGEQFF. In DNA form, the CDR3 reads TGTGCCAGCAGTGATAGTAGCGGGGGGGTGGGTGAGCAGTTCTTC. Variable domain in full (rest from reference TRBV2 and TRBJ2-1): EPEVTQTPSHQVTQMGQEVILRCVPISNHLYFYWYRQILGQKVEFLVSFYNNEISEKSEIFDDQFSVERPDGSNFTLKIRSTKLEDSAMYFCASSDSSGGVGEQFFGPGTRLTVL.